The next 19 T cell receptor beta chains were all read from a single sample in a study of blood T cells in healthy people across ages. A sample-barcoded 5' primer and a J-beta primer mix were used in a second PCR of roughly 7 to 12 cycles. TCRdb reanalysed the 5' RACE reads using MiXCR and keeps one entry per CDR3 protein. The sample has roughly 650,000 distinct CDR3 sequences; about 30% are singletons. Specimen: blood. The receptor set was obtained from a woman at least 80 years old in good health.

This clonotype was observed at least ten times. This chain joins TRBV24-1 and TRBJ2-1, with D perhaps TRBD1 or TRBD2 (5 bases each). Between the trimmed V and J ends, which lost 2 bases and 6 bases, there was a span of 19 bases. The CDR3 covers 17 residues. Germline V gene lookup returns CDR1 KGHDR and CDR2 SFDVKD. The CDR3 here is CATSDWGSRDLANEQFF. In DNA form, the CDR3 reads TGTGCCACCAGTGATTGGGGCTCCCGGGACCTCGCCAATGAGCAGTTCTTC.

The sample holds many counts of this clonotype. A much larger clone lies a single base off, so this may be a read error. The chain carries TRBV7-2 and TRBJ1-4; D is uncertain. The CDR3 is 14 amino acids. Per the germline V gene, CDR1 is SGHTA and CDR2 is FQGNSA. The CDR3 DNA reads TGTGCCAGCAGCTTAGAGGTTGTGGGTGAAAAACGGTTTTTT. Amino acid sequence: CASSLEVVGEKRFF.

The sample holds many counts of this clonotype. This chain joins TRBV6-5 and TRBJ1-1, with unresolved D. The V and J ends lost 7 bases and 0 bases respectively, with 9 bases between them. Looked up from germline, CDR1 is MNHEY and CDR2 is SVGAGI. This CDR3 has 13 amino acids. The CDR3 region is CASKREVNTEAFF. DNA for the CDR3: TGTGCCAGCAAACGGGAGGTGAACACTGAAGCTTTCTTT.

The CDR3: CSARVSQGNQPQHF. The CDR3 coding sequence is TGCAGTGCTAGAGTGAGTCAAGGGAATCAGCCCCAGCATTTT. The V and J genes are TRBV20-1 and TRBJ1-5; D unresolved. Germline V gives CDR1 DFQATT, CDR2 SNEGSKA (reference sequence). Trimming cost V 1 base and J 4 bases, with 11 bases left between them. The CDR3 loop spans 14 amino acids.

This clonotype was seen only a few times. This chain uses TRBV24-1 with TRBJ2-3; 11 bases fit TRBD2. Germline CDR1 is KGHDR and CDR2 is SFDVKD. This CDR3 region has 18 residues. Unmatched junction bases numbered 11, after V lost 3 bases and J lost 4 bases. The CDR3 DNA follows: TGTGCCACCAGTGATATCTCCTCTCTAGCGGGGGGCTCAGATACGCAGTATTTT. It codes for CATSDISSLAGGSDTQYF.

In regard to this clonotype: This clone may be a read error of a much larger clone one base away. V and J are TRBV6-1 and TRBJ1-2, with D possibly TRBD1 on 5 matching bases. CDR3 length: 12 amino acids. Germline assignment: CDR1 MNHNS and CDR2 SASEGT. Here the CDR3 DNA reads TGTGCCAGCAGCATGAGAGGGGTAGGCTACATCTTC. It specifies CASSMRGVGYIF.

The chain combines TRBV7-2 with TRBJ2-1; 7 bases line up with TRBD2. The end of the DNA aligns better with TRBJ2-7, so the J call may be wrong. The CDR3 has 15 amino acids. CDR1 SGHTA and CDR2 FQGNSA come from the germline V gene. CDR3 protein: CASSLGAGYLYEQYF. CDR3 DNA: TGTGCCAGCAGCTTAGGAGCGGGGTACCTCTACGAGCAGTACTTC.

This clonotype appeared many times. This chain links TRBV12-3 or TRBV12-4 with TRBJ2-1, with 12 bases lining up with TRBD2. V gave up 4 bases and J gave up 7 bases; unmatched junction bases: 5. The CDR3 has 15 residues. The CDR3 region has the DNA TGTGCCAGCAGTTCCCTAGCGGGGGGGAGAAATGAGCAGTTCTTC. Translated: CASSSLAGGRNEQFF.

The chain links TRBV20-1 to TRBJ1-1; D may be TRBD1 (6 bases). CDR1 and CDR2 (germline): DFQATT, SNEGSKA (reference sequence). This CDR3 spans 17 amino acids. Trimming shortened V by 6 bases and J by 0 bases, and 23 bases separated the two germline ends. Here the CDR3 DNA reads TGCAGTGCCGGGCCCGCGGACAGTGGGCTCATGAACACTGAAGCTTTCTTT. Protein product: CSAGPADSGLMNTEAFF.

V gene TRBV2 combines with J gene TRBJ2-1, with 8 nucleotides matching TRBD1. CDR3 size: 15 residues. Trimming removed 6 bases from V and 12 bases from J; junction bases left unmatched: 16. Germline-derived CDR1 and CDR2 are SNHLY and FYNNEI. The CDR3 DNA reads as TGTGCCAGCAGGGACAGGGTAGCGTCTTCGGTCGGGCAGTTCTTC. Its protein product is CASRDRVASSVGQFF.

This clonotype was recorded at least ten times. The rearrangement uses TRBV18 and TRBJ2-3; D gene ambiguous. Trimming stripped 3 bases from V and 3 bases from J, with 7 bases between. The germline V gene has CDR1 KGHSH and CDR2 LQKENI. This CDR3 is 13 amino acids long. The CDR3 DNA follows: TGTGCCAGCTCACCGACTCGAACAGATACGCAGTATTTT. Protein product: CASSPTRTDTQYF.

The table lists this clonotype with a few counts. The V gene is TRBV7-2, the J gene TRBJ2-2; D may match TRBD1 or TRBD2 (5 bases each). Germline CDR1 reads SGHTA; CDR2 reads FQGNSA. The CDR3 spans 14 residues. V lost 5 bases and J 7 bases, leaving 14 bases between the germline ends. Here the CDR3 DNA reads TGTGCCAGCAGCATTCCCGGGACCCACGGGGAGCTGTTTTTT. This codes for CASSIPGTHGELFF. Full variable domain (rest looked up from reference TRBV7-2 and TRBJ2-2): GAGVSQSPSNKVTEKGKDVELRCDPISGHTALYWYRQSLGQGLEFLIYFQGNSAPDKSGLPSDRFSAERTGGSVSTLTIQRTQQEDSAVYLCASSIPGTHGELFFGEGSRLTVL.

This clonotype was counted only a few times. A much larger clonotype is one base distant, so this may be a read error. This chain connects TRBV28 to TRBJ1-1; D gene unclear. V dropped 2 bases and J dropped 1 base, with 5 bases sitting between them. CDR3 length: 13 amino acids. CDR1 and CDR2 from the germline V gene are MDHEN and SYDVKM. DNA for the CDR3: TGTGCCAGCAGTTTAATGCGGAACACTGAAGCTTTCTTT. Its translation: CASSLMRNTEAFF.

This clonotype was observed a few times. This chain links TRBV30 with TRBJ1-2, with 10 bases matching TRBD1. CDR1 and CDR2 from the germline V gene are GTSNPN and SVGIG (reference sequence). The J segment lost 7 bases and the V segment lost 2 bases, leaving 7 bases of the junction unmatched. CDR3 length equals 14 residues. CDR3 coding DNA: TGTGCCTGGAGTAATTCGGGACAGGGGTTTGGCTACACCTTC. Translated: CAWSNSGQGFGYTF.

Notes on this clonotype: Possible read error: a much larger clone is one base away. The J gene is TRBJ2-7, the V gene TRBV30, with 8 bases identical to TRBD1. V was pared by 7 bases and J by 7 bases, with 9 bases of the junction left unmatched. Germline V gene sequence: CDR1 GTSNPN, CDR2 SVGIG (reference sequence). This CDR3 spans 12 amino acids. The CDR3 region has the DNA TGTGCCTATTCGGGACAGGTTGGTGAGCAGTACTTC. Amino acids: CAYSGQVGEQYF.

This clonotype was detected ten times or more. The J gene is TRBJ2-7, the V gene TRBV7-3; either TRBD1 or TRBD2 may supply D (5 bases each). V lost 5 bases, J lost 2 bases, and 13 bases lay in between. CDR1 is SGHTA, CDR2 FQGTGA, per germline. The CDR3 loop spans 14 amino acids. CDR3 sequence (DNA): TGTGCCAGCAGCACCCGGGACCAGACCTACGAGCAGTACTTC. This codes for CASSTRDQTYEQYF.

In the case of this clonotype: A much larger clone is a single base away; this may be a read error. The chain joins TRBV28 to TRBJ1-5; D uncertain. The CDR3 loop spans 15 amino acids. In germline, CDR1 is MDHEN, CDR2 SYDVKM. In DNA form, the CDR3 reads TGTGCCGGCAGTTTAGCCGGGAATGACGGTCAGCCCCAGCATTTT. Protein: CAGSLAGNDGQPQHF.

The chain joins TRBV29-1 to TRBJ2-7; 10 nucleotides align to TRBD1. Germline CDR1 reads SQVTM; CDR2 reads ANQGSEA. With V trimmed by 4 bases and J by 6 bases, 6 bases remained unmatched. The length of the CDR3 is 13 residues. The DNA for the CDR3 is TGCAGCGTTGGGCAGGACAGGGGGAGCGAGCAGTACTTC. This gives the protein CSVGQDRGSEQYF.

Note on this clonotype: Since a much larger clone is just one base distant, this may be a read error. The chain links TRBV27 to TRBJ2-1; 8 positions agree with TRBD2. This CDR3 has 17 residues. CDR1 and CDR2 (germline): MNHEY, SMNVEV (reference sequence). CDR3 loop: CASSSLTSGGSYNGQFF. CDR3 coding DNA: TGTGCCAGCAGTTCTCTTACTAGCGGAGGCTCCTACAATGGGCAGTTCTTC.